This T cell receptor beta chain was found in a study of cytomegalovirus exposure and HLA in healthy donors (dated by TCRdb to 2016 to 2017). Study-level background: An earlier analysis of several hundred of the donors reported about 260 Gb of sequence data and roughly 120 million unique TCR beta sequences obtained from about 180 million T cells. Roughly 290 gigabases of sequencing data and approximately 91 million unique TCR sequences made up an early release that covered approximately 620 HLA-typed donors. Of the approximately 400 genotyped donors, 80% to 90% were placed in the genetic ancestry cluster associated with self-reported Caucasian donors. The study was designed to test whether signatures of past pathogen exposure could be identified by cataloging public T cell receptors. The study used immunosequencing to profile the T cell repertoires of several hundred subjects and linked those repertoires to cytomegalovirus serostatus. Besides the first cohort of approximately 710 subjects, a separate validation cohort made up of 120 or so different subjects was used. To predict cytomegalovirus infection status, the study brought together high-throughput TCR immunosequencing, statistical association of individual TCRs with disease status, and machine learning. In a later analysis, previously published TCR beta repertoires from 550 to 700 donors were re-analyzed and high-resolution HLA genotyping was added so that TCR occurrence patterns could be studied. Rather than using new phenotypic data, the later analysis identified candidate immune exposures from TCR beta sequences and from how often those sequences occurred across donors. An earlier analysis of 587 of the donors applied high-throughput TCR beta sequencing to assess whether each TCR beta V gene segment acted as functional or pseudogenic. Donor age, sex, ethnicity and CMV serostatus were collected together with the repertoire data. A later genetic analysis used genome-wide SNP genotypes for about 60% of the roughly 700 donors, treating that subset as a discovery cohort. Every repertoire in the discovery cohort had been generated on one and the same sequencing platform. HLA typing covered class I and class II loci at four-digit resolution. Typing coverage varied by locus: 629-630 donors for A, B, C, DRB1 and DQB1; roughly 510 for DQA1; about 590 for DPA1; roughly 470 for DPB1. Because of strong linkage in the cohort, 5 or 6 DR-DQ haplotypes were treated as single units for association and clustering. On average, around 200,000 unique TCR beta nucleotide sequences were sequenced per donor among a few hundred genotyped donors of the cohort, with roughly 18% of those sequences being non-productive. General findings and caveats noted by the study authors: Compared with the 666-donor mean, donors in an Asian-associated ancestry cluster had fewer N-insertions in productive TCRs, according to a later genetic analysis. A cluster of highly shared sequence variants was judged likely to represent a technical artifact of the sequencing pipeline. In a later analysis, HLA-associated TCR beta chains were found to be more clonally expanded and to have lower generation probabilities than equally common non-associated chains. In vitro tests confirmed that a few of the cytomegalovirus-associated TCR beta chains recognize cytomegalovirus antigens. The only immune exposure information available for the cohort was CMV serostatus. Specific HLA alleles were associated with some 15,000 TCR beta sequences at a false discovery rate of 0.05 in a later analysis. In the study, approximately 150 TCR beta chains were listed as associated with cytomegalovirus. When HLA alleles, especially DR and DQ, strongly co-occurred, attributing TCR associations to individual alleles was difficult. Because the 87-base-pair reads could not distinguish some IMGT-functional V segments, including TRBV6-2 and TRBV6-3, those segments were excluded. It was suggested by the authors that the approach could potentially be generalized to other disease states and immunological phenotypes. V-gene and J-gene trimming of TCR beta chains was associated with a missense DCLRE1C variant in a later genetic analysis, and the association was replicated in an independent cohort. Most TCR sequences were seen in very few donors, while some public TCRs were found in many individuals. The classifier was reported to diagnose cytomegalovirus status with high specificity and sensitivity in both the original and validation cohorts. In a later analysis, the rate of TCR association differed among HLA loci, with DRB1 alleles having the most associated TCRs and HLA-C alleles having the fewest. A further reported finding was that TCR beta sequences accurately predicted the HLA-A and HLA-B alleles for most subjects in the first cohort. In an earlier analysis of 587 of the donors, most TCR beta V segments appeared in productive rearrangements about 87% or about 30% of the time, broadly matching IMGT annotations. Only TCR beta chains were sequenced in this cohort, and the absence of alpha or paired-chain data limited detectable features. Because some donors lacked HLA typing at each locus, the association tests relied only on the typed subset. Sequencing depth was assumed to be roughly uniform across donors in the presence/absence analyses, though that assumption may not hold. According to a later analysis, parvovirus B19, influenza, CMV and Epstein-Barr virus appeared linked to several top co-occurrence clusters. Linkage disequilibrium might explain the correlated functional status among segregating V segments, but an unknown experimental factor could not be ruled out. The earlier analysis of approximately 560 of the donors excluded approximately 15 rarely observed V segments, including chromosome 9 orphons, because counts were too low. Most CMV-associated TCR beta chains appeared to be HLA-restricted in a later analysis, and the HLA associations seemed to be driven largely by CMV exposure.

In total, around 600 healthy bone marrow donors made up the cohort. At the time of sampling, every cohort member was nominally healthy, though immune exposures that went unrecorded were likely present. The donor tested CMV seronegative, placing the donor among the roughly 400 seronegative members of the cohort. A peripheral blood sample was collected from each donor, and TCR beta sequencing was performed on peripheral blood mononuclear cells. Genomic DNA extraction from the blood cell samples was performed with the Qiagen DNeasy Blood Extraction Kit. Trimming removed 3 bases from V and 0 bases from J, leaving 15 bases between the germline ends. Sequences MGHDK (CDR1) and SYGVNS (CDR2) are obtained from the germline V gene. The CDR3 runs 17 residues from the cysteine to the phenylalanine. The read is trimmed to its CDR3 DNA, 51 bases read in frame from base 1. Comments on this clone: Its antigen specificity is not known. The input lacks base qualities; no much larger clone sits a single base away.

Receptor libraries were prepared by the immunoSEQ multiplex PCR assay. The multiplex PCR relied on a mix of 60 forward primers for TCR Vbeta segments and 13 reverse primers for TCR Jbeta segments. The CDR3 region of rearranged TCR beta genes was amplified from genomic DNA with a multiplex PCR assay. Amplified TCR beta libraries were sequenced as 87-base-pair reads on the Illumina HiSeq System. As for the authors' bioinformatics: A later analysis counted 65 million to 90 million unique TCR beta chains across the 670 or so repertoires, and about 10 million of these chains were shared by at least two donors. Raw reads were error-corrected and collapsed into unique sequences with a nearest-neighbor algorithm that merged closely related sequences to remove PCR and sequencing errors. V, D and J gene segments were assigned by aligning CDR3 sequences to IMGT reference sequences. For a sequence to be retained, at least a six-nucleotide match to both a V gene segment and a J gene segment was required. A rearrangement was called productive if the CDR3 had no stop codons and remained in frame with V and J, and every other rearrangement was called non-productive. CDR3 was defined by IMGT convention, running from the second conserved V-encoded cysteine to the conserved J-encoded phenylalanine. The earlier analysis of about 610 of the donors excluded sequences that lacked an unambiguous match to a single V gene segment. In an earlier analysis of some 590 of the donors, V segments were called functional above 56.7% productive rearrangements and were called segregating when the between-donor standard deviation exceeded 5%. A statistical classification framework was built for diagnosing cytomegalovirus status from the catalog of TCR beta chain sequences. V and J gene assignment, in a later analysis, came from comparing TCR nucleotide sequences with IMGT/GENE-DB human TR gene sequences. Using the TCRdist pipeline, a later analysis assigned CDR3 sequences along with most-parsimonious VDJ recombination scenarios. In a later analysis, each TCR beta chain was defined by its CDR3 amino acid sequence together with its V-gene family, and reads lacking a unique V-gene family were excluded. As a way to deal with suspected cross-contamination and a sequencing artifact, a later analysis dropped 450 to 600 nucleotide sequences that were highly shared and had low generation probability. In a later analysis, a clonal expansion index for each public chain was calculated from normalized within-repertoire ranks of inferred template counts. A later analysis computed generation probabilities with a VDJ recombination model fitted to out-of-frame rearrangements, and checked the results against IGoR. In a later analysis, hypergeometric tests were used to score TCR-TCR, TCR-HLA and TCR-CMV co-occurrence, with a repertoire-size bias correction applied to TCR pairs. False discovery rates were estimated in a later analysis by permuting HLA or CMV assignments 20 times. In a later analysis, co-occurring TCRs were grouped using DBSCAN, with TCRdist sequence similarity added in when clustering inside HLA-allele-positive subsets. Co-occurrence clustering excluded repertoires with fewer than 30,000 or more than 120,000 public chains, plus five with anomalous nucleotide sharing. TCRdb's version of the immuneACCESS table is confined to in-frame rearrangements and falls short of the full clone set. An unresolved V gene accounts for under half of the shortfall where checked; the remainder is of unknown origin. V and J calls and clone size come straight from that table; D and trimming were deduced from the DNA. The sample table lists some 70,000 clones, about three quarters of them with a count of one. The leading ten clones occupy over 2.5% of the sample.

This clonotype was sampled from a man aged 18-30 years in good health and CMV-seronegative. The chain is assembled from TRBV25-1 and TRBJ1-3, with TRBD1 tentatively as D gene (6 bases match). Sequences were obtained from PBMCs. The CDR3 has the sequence CASSEHTNRVSGNTIYF. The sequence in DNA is TGTGCCAGCAGTGAGCACACAAACAGGGTCTCTGGAAACACCATATATTTT.